Listed below are T cell receptor beta chains from one sample, sequenced in a study of metastatic and nonmetastatic thyroid tumors. TCRdb re-clonotyped the PCR reads through MiXCR. The sample includes 37,000 or so clones, about 18% seen only once; the top ten take roughly 6.2%. The specimen sequenced was blood. These receptors were taken from a male donor with papillary thyroid cancer or a benign thyroid nodule (not recorded which). Some clones in this sample may be carry-over from other donors' samples. Each CDR3 is given with its conserved first and last residue. D genes are given only for firm matches. Only part of the rows carry a size: once, few, many, or a class if the clone is expanded.

D: -
V: TRBV5-1
size: many
J: TRBJ2-7
DNA: TGCGCCAGCAGCTTGGTTGGGGGCTTTGGGTACGAGCAGTACTTC
CDR3: CASSLVGGFGYEQYF

D: TRBD2
V: TRBV18
size: many
J: TRBJ2-7
DNA: TGTGCCAGTTCTCCTCCCGGGACTAGCGACGGGAGGGAGCAGTACTTC
CDR3: CASSPPGTSDGREQYF

D: -
V: TRBV27
size: few
J: TRBJ2-7
DNA: TGTGCCAGCAGTCGGAGTGCAACCTACGATCAGTACTTC
CDR3: CASSRSATYDQYF

D: TRBD2
V: TRBV6-1
size: few
J: TRBJ2-7
DNA: TGTGCCAGCAGTGCTATATCGCTCGGACTAGCGGAAGACGAGCAGTACTTC
CDR3: CASSAISLGLAEDEQYF

D: -
V: TRBV5-4
size: many
J: TRBJ1-2
DNA: TGTGCCAGCAGGTCATGGGCAGCTAACTATGGCTACACCTTC
CDR3: CASRSWAANYGYTF

D: -
V: TRBV5-1
size: many
J: TRBJ2-1
DNA: TGCGCCAGCAGCCCAAACCCCGACACGGAGCAGTTCTTC
CDR3: CASSPNPDTEQFF

D: TRBD1
V: TRBV20-1
size: many
J: TRBJ2-7
DNA: TGCAGTGCTAGCCTTGGGACAGACCTCTACGAGCAGTACTTC
CDR3: CSASLGTDLYEQYF

D: -
V: TRBV6-1
size: few
J: TRBJ2-7
DNA: TGTGCCAGCAATTCACCCACCTACGAGCAGTACTTC
CDR3: CASNSPTYEQYF

D: TRBD2
V: TRBV2
size: -
J: TRBJ2-7
DNA: TGTGCCAGCAGGACCGGACTAGCGGGAGTGCCCGAGCAGTACTTC
CDR3: CASRTGLAGVPEQYF

D: -
V: TRBV20-1
size: many
J: TRBJ1-6
DNA: TGCAGTGCAAGACAGTCAGGGCATAATTCACCCCTCCACTTT
CDR3: CSARQSGHNSPLHF

D: -
V: TRBV19
size: many
J: TRBJ1-1
DNA: TGTGCCAGTAGCCACCCCTGGCTTCGGGGCAGGGCGAACACTGAAGCTTTCTTT
CDR3: CASSHPWLRGRANTEAFF